Sequencing of this T cell receptor (beta chain) was carried out in a study of CD8 T cells in ankylosing spondylitis. Notes on the study in general: For ankylosing spondylitis blood, a TCR beta motif of seven to nine highly homologous variants appeared characteristic. Significant enrichment of disease-linked clones was reportedly seen in matched ankylosing spondylitis synovial fluid. Previously reported in reactive arthritis synovial fluid and blood were some of the motif variants.

In making TCR beta libraries, quantitative 5'-RACE with molecular barcodes was used. TCRdb called the 5' RACE reads again in MiXCR, with one record for every CDR3 protein. Of just under 350,000 distinct CDR3 sequences listed, roughly 15% were seen once; the top ten hold 1.1%. V shed 6 bases and J 0 bases; nucleotides not matched to a gene: 8. The CDR3 runs 17 residues. This clonotype was detected a few times. As yet, its antigen is unknown. The receptor was isolated from a male donor with ankylosing spondylitis or in good health (not recorded which). The sequencing sample was made of blood, either unsorted or a sorted T cell fraction (not recorded which). The chain joins TRBV12-3 or TRBV12-4 to TRBJ2-3, with 11 nucleotides matching TRBD1. The CDR3 protein is CASSPDRGLLSTDTQYF. CDR3 DNA sequence: TGTGCCAGCAGCCCGGACAGGGGGCTCCTAAGCACAGATACGCAGTATTTT.